Sequencing of this T cell receptor (beta chain) was carried out in a study of blood T cells in healthy people across ages. In the study overall: About one barcoded TCR beta cDNA was captured per two T cells. Overall study results and limits: No one knew whether donors had CMV, which possibly confounded expanded clonotype changes.

Details on this clonotype: What it binds is not known.

Researchers report isolating at least 6 million PBMCs per sample. Primers used in a second PCR of about 6 to 12 cycles were a sample-barcoded 5' primer and a J-beta primer mix. TCRdb analysed the 5' RACE reads with MiXCR anew, one entry per CDR3 protein. The table records around 800,000 distinct CDR3 sequences, 53% of them present only once. CDR3 length: 14 amino acids. Germline V gene lookup returns CDR1 DFQATT and CDR2 SNEGSKA (reference sequence). Sequencing was performed on blood. This TCR derives from a man older than 75 in good health. V usage is TRBV20-1 and J usage is TRBJ2-7, with D tentatively TRBD2 (6 bases). The end of the DNA is better explained by TRBJ2-5, so the J call may be wrong. The CDR3 region is CSAKLGGGRETQYF. Here the CDR3 DNA reads TGCAGTGCTAAGTTGGGAGGAGGGCGAGAGACCCAGTACTTC.